The entry below gives a single T cell receptor (beta chain) sequence along with its context. Its target is not known. Trimming stripped 0 bases from V and 2 bases from J, with 8 bases between. This CDR3 contains 14 residues. Germline V CDR1 and CDR2: SGHTA, FQGNSA. These data belong to a study of post-analysis software for immune sequencing data. Tagging with unique molecular identifiers was a feature of the TCR beta cDNA libraries. A population of about 0.95 to 11 million T cells gave rise to roughly 490,000 cDNA molecules. One entry per CDR3 protein, called by TCRdb with MiXCR from the PCR reads. Of more than 350,000 distinct CDR3 sequences in the sample, approximately 37% are singletons; the top ten hold around 8%. Study-wide findings and caveats: When patients were compared with controls, about 5 TRBV segments were more frequent, TRBV5-6, TRBV5-1 and TRBV20-1 among them. Strong co-clustering by F measure was seen for same-batch samples.

The material sequenced was blood. The V call is TRBV7-2, the J call TRBJ2-7; D call uncertain. This receptor was taken from a girl aged 2 to 10 with multiple sclerosis. For the CDR3, the DNA is TGTGCCAGCAGCTTAGCGAGCCTCCCCTACGAGCAGTACTTC. Amino acids: CASSLASLPYEQYF.